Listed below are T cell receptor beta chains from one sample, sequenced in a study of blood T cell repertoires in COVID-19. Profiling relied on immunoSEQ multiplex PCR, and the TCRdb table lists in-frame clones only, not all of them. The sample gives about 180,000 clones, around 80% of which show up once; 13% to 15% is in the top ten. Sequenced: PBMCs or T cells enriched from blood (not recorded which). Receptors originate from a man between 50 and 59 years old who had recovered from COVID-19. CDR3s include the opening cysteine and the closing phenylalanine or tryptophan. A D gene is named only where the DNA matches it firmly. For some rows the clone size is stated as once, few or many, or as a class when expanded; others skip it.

CDR3aa: CASSRSGVSSYEQYF
CDR3nt: TGCGCCAGCAGTAGGAGCGGGGTTAGCTCCTACGAGCAGTACTTC
v_gene: TRBV5-1
j_gene: TRBJ2-7
d_gene: TRBD2
abundance: -
len: 15

CDR3aa: CASSFLLAGQDTQYF
CDR3nt: TGTGCCAGCAGCTTCTTACTAGCGGGACAAGATACGCAGTATTTT
v_gene: TRBV11-2
j_gene: TRBJ2-3
d_gene: TRBD2
abundance: -
len: 15

CDR3aa: CASSLRAGTSFSYNEQFF
CDR3nt: TGCGCCAGCAGCTTGCGGGCCGGGACTAGCTTCTCCTACAATGAGCAGTTCTTC
v_gene: TRBV5-1
j_gene: TRBJ2-1
d_gene: TRBD2
abundance: once
len: 18

CDR3aa: CAWSVQGRTQAFF
CDR3nt: TGTGCCTGGAGTGTACAGGGGAGGACTCAAGCTTTCTTT
v_gene: TRBV30
j_gene: TRBJ1-1
d_gene: TRBD1
abundance: -
len: 13

CDR3aa: CASSYSTRGFYEQYF
CDR3nt: TGTGCCAGCAGTTACTCGACCAGGGGGTTCTACGAGCAGTACTTC
v_gene: TRBV6-5
j_gene: TRBJ2-7
d_gene: TRBD1
abundance: few
len: 15

CDR3aa: CASSPRSGDTQYF
CDR3nt: TGTGCCAGCAGCCCCCGCAGCGGGGATACGCAGTATTTT
v_gene: TRBV3-1/TRBV3-2
j_gene: TRBJ2-3
d_gene: -
abundance: -
len: 13

CDR3aa: CASSRQGATNEKLFF
CDR3nt: TGTGCCAGCAGCCGACAGGGGGCAACTAATGAAAAACTGTTTTTT
v_gene: TRBV9
j_gene: TRBJ1-4
d_gene: TRBD1
abundance: -
len: 15

CDR3aa: CSVVSPDRVQETQYF
CDR3nt: TGCAGCGTTGTATCACCGGACAGGGTACAAGAGACCCAGTACTTC
v_gene: TRBV29-1
j_gene: TRBJ2-5
d_gene: TRBD1
abundance: -
len: 15

CDR3aa: CASSLDSGFSSTDTQYF
CDR3nt: TGTGCCAGCAGCCTTGATAGCGGATTCTCTAGCACAGATACGCAGTATTTT
v_gene: TRBV11-2
j_gene: TRBJ2-3
d_gene: -
abundance: -
len: 17

CDR3aa: CASSQTNAGNTIYF
CDR3nt: TGTGCCAGCAGCCAAACTAATGCGGGAAACACCATATATTTT
v_gene: TRBV4-2
j_gene: TRBJ1-3
d_gene: -
abundance: -
len: 14

CDR3aa: CASSPDRGSGNQPQHF
CDR3nt: TGTGCCAGTAGCCCGGACAGGGGGTCTGGCAATCAGCCCCAGCATTTT
v_gene: TRBV19
j_gene: TRBJ1-5
d_gene: TRBD1
abundance: -
len: 16

CDR3aa: CASSRDWSSGNTIYF
CDR3nt: TGTGCCAGCAGTAGGGACTGGTCCTCTGGAAACACCATATATTTT
v_gene: TRBV6-5
j_gene: TRBJ1-3
d_gene: -
abundance: -
len: 15

CDR3aa: CASSGIRGTTGELFF
CDR3nt: TGTGCCAGCAGTGGGATCAGGGGGACCACCGGGGAGCTGTTTTTT
v_gene: TRBV2
j_gene: TRBJ2-2
d_gene: TRBD1
abundance: -
len: 15

CDR3aa: CASSQGSLGGYTGELFF
CDR3nt: TGCGCCAGCAGCCAGGGGTCTTTGGGGGGTTATACCGGGGAGCTGTTTTTT
v_gene: TRBV4-1
j_gene: TRBJ2-2
d_gene: -
abundance: -
len: 17

CDR3aa: CASSSQYYGYTF
CDR3nt: TGTGCCAGCAGTTCCCAGTACTATGGCTACACCTTC
v_gene: TRBV6-5
j_gene: TRBJ1-2
d_gene: -
abundance: few
len: 12

CDR3aa: CASSPPGLAGNEQFF
CDR3nt: TGTGCCAGCTCACCTCCGGGACTAGCGGGCAATGAGCAGTTCTTC
v_gene: TRBV18
j_gene: TRBJ2-1
d_gene: TRBD2
abundance: -
len: 15

CDR3aa: CASRPTGDFYGYTF
CDR3nt: TGTGCCAGCAGGCCTACAGGGGACTTCTATGGCTACACCTTC
v_gene: TRBV7-9
j_gene: TRBJ1-2
d_gene: TRBD1
abundance: -
len: 14

CDR3aa: CASSTLPAAAGELFF
CDR3nt: TGTGCCAGTAGTACTCTTCCGGCCGCGGCGGGGGAGCTGTTTTTT
v_gene: TRBV19
j_gene: TRBJ2-2
d_gene: -
abundance: -
len: 15

CDR3aa: CASSSGEGPPPLGYTF
CDR3nt: TGCGCCAGCAGCTCCGGCGAGGGCCCGCCCCCACTTGGCTACACCTTC
v_gene: TRBV5-1
j_gene: TRBJ1-2
d_gene: -
abundance: -
len: 16

CDR3aa: CASSQGGLHKNIQYF
CDR3nt: TGTGCCAGCAGCCAAGGGGGACTACACAAAAACATTCAGTACTTC
v_gene: TRBV4-2
j_gene: TRBJ2-4
d_gene: TRBD2
abundance: -
len: 15

CDR3aa: CASSLVAGLTGNTIYF
CDR3nt: TGCGCCAGCAGCTTGGTAGCGGGTCTCACTGGAAACACCATATATTTT
v_gene: TRBV5-1
j_gene: TRBJ1-3
d_gene: -
abundance: -
len: 16

CDR3aa: CASSPIGWETQYF
CDR3nt: TGCGCCAGCAGCCCGATCGGGTGGGAGACCCAGTACTTC
v_gene: TRBV5-1
j_gene: TRBJ2-5
d_gene: -
abundance: -
len: 13

CDR3aa: CASTSTGVSTDTQYF
CDR3nt: TGTGCCAGCACCTCGACAGGGGTAAGCACAGATACGCAGTATTTT
v_gene: TRBV28
j_gene: TRBJ2-3
d_gene: TRBD1
abundance: -
len: 15

CDR3aa: CASSSHGGAGNTIYF
CDR3nt: TGTGCCAGCAGCTCTCATGGGGGAGCGGGGAACACCATATATTTT
v_gene: TRBV11-3
j_gene: TRBJ1-3
d_gene: -
abundance: -
len: 15

CDR3aa: CASSMRGRVTSPLHF
CDR3nt: TGTGCCAGTAGTATGCGGGGGCGCGTAACTTCACCCCTCCACTTT
v_gene: TRBV19
j_gene: TRBJ1-6
d_gene: -
abundance: -
len: 15

CDR3aa: CASSGEVGTVNTEAFF
CDR3nt: TGTGCCAGCAGCGGAGAGGTTGGGACTGTTAACACTGAAGCTTTCTTT
v_gene: TRBV9
j_gene: TRBJ1-1
d_gene: -
abundance: -
len: 16

CDR3aa: CASKPGQGTGYTF
CDR3nt: TGCGCCAGCAAGCCCGGACAGGGTACGGGCTACACCTTC
v_gene: TRBV10-2
j_gene: TRBJ1-2
d_gene: TRBD1
abundance: few
len: 13

CDR3aa: CASRGQGYGYTF
CDR3nt: TGTGCCAGCAGGGGACAGGGCTATGGCTACACCTTC
v_gene: TRBV28
j_gene: TRBJ1-2
d_gene: TRBD1
abundance: -
len: 12

CDR3aa: CAWETGPNSPLHF
CDR3nt: TGTGCCTGGGAGACAGGGCCTAATTCACCCCTCCACTTT
v_gene: TRBV30
j_gene: TRBJ1-6
d_gene: TRBD1
abundance: -
len: 13

CDR3aa: CASSTSGVSSYNEQFF
CDR3nt: TGCGCCAGCAGTACTAGCGGGGTGAGCTCCTACAATGAGCAGTTCTTC
v_gene: TRBV10-2
j_gene: TRBJ2-1
d_gene: TRBD2
abundance: -
len: 16

CDR3aa: CASSYSGLSEAFF
CDR3nt: TGTGCCAGCAGTTACTCGGGGCTTTCTGAAGCTTTCTTT
v_gene: TRBV6-5
j_gene: TRBJ1-1
d_gene: -
abundance: -
len: 13

CDR3aa: CAWSVSGEKLFF
CDR3nt: TGTGCCTGGAGTGTATCGGGTGAAAAACTGTTTTTT
v_gene: TRBV30
j_gene: TRBJ1-4
d_gene: -
abundance: -
len: 12

CDR3aa: CASSPLMYREKLFF
CDR3nt: TGTGCCAGCAGTCCACTGATGTATCGGGAAAAACTGTTTTTT
v_gene: TRBV6-5
j_gene: TRBJ1-4
d_gene: -
abundance: -
len: 14

CDR3aa: CASSRVMNTEAFF
CDR3nt: TGTGCCAGCAGCCGAGTTATGAACACTGAAGCTTTCTTT
v_gene: TRBV14
j_gene: TRBJ1-1
d_gene: -
abundance: once
len: 13

CDR3aa: CASSQGARGRETQYF
CDR3nt: TGCGCCAGCAGCCAAGGAGCCAGGGGGCGAGAGACCCAGTACTTC
v_gene: TRBV4-1
j_gene: TRBJ2-5
d_gene: TRBD1
abundance: -
len: 15

CDR3aa: CASRTKRLNEKLFF
CDR3nt: TGTGCCAGCAGAACAAAGAGGTTAAATGAAAAACTGTTTTTT
v_gene: TRBV5-8
j_gene: TRBJ1-4
d_gene: -
abundance: -
len: 14

CDR3aa: CASSPRGFEQYF
CDR3nt: TGTGCCAGCAGCCCCAGGGGGTTCGAGCAGTACTTC
v_gene: TRBV5-4
j_gene: TRBJ2-7
d_gene: TRBD1
abundance: -
len: 12

CDR3aa: CAWSVQGNSPLHF
CDR3nt: TGTGCCTGGAGTGTACAGGGGAATTCACCCCTCCACTTT
v_gene: TRBV30
j_gene: TRBJ1-6
d_gene: TRBD1
abundance: once
len: 13

CDR3aa: CASSQDLSGVSSYNEQFF
CDR3nt: TGTGCCAGCAGCCAAGACCTTAGCGGGGTCAGCTCCTACAATGAGCAGTTCTTC
v_gene: TRBV3-1/TRBV3-2
j_gene: TRBJ2-1
d_gene: TRBD2
abundance: -
len: 18

CDR3aa: CASSGMPGQASSYNSPLHF
CDR3nt: TGTGCCAGCAGTGGTATGCCGGGACAGGCGAGCTCCTATAATTCACCCCTCCACTTT
v_gene: TRBV2
j_gene: TRBJ1-6
d_gene: TRBD1
abundance: -
len: 19

CDR3aa: CATSPPRGAKNIQYF
CDR3nt: TGTGCCACCAGTCCCCCGCGGGGAGCCAAAAACATTCAGTACTTC
v_gene: TRBV24-1
j_gene: TRBJ2-4
d_gene: -
abundance: -
len: 15